Sequencing of this T cell receptor beta chain was carried out in a study of post-analysis software for immune sequencing data. The study's findings and limits: There were a handful of TRBV segments more frequent in patients than controls, and TRBV5-6, TRBV5-1 and TRBV20-1 were among them.

As regards this clonotype: Its antigen is not identified.

cDNA libraries for TCR beta contained unique molecular identifiers. About 540,000 cDNA molecules were obtained from roughly 1.1 to 9.2 million T cells. MiXCR, run by TCRdb on the PCR reads, gives a single entry per CDR3 protein. Counted here are about 540,000 distinct CDR3 sequences, around 34% occurring once; the ten biggest clones make up approximately 6%. J lost 1 base, V lost 4 bases, and 4 bases had no gene match. The CDR3 consists of 15 residues. Germline assignment: CDR1 KGHDR and CDR2 SFDVKD. V and J are TRBV24-1 and TRBJ2-5, with 8 bases aligning to TRBD1. The sample was blood. The TCR sequence derives from a girl younger than 18 with multiple sclerosis. CDR3 loop: CATSDSGTGQETQYF. The CDR3 region has the DNA TGTGCCACCAGTGACTCCGGGACAGGCCAAGAGACCCAGTACTTC.